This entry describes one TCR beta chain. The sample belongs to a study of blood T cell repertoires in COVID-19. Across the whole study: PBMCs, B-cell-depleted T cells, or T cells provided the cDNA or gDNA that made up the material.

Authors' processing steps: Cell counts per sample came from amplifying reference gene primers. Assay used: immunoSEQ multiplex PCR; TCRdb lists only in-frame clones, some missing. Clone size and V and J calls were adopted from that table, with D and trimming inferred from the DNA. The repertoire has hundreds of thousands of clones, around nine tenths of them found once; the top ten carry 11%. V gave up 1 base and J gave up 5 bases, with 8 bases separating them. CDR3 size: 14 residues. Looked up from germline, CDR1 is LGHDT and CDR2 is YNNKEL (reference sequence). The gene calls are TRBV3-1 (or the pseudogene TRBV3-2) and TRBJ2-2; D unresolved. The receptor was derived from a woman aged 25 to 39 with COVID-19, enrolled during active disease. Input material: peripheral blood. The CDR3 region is CASSQGGWTGELFF. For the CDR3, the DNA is TGTGCCAGCAGCCAAGGAGGTTGGACCGGGGAGCTGTTTTTT.